In this sample, the clone carrying this T cell receptor (beta chain) turned up a few times. The antigen is unknown. Sample barcodes and UMIs were carried by the TCR alpha and TCR beta cDNA libraries that 5'RACE generated with constant-segment primers. Via MiXCR, TCRdb re-called the 5' RACE reads, giving one row per CDR3 protein. The sample holds approximately 430,000 distinct CDR3 sequences, more than 20% seen once. These data originate in a study of T-cell memory formation after mild COVID-19. Study in general: Largely, the TCR clusters proved donor specific.

Study-wide findings and caveats: Whereas later expanders leaned CD4+, clones contracting day 15 to 85 showed a balanced CD4/CD8 makeup.

This CDR3 comprises 15 residues. Germline CDR1 reads MNHEY; CDR2 reads SMNVEV (reference sequence). Trimming cost V 8 bases and J 3 bases; bases outside gene matches: 8. Sequenced: PBMCs or a T cell subset sorted from them (not recorded which). The J gene is TRBJ2-7, the V gene TRBV27, with 12 bases matching TRBD2. This receptor was identified in an adult woman who had mild COVID-19 (a few samples of this study predate the infection). Cell type and time point are not known. The CDR3 nucleotides are TGTGCCAGCGCCTCCGGGACTAGCGGGCACTACGAGCAGTACTTC. Translated: CASASGTSGHYEQYF.